Shown below are 27 T cell receptor beta chains from a single sample sequenced in a study of T cells in Graves' hyperthyroidism and ophthalmopathy (dated by TCRdb to 2018 to 2020). Library preparation employed multiplex PCR. The listed sequencing device is Illumina HiSeq 2000. TCR beta CDR3 regions were amplified from RNA transcripts. The first round of RT-PCR for the TCR CDR3 was performed with the HTBI primer set and the Qiagen OneStep RT-PCR kit. The raw public reads went through TCRdb reprocessing: fastp at Q25, MiXCR clone calling, in-frame beta chains kept. CDR3 protein sequences are deduplicated, and each keeps its most common genes and DNA. Here the sample has 400,000 to 550,000 distinct CDR3 sequences; approximately 15% occur a single time. The ten largest clones represent roughly 17% of the sample. Sequenced input: blood. The source of these receptors is a woman aged 18 to 35 with Graves' hyperthyroidism.

This chain links TRBV28 with TRBJ2-3; 7 bases map to TRBD1. V shed 11 bases, J shed 0 bases, and the junction held 5 bases outside the gene matches. This CDR3 has 13 residues. Germline CDR1 MDHEN, CDR2 SYDVKM. CDR3 protein: CASGQASTDTQYF. The CDR3 DNA follows: TGTGCCTCCGGACAGGCTAGCACAGATACGCAGTATTTT.

Remarks on this clonotype: A much larger clone differs from this one at a single base, so this may be a read error. V and J are TRBV6-1 and TRBJ2-7; 7 nucleotides line up with TRBD1. Germline CDR1 reads MNHNS; CDR2 reads SASEGT. CDR3 size: 14 residues. Here the CDR3 DNA reads TGTGCCAGCAGTGTGGGACAGCCATACTACGAGCGGTACTTC. Translating gives CASSVGQPYYERYF.

This clonotype turned up a few times. This chain connects TRBV9 to TRBJ2-2; no reliable D call. This CDR3 has 15 residues. Trimming stripped 0 bases from V and 0 bases from J, with 6 bases between. The V gene's germline CDR1 is SGDLS and CDR2 YYNGEE. The CDR3 sequence is CASSVGVANTGELFF. CDR3 nucleotides: TGTGCCAGCAGCGTAGGAGTGGCGAACACCGGGGAGCTGTTTTTT.

In this sample, this clonotype turned up many times. V gene TRBV12-3 or TRBV12-4 combines with J gene TRBJ1-5; weak D call: TRBD1 (5 bases). V gave up 6 bases and J gave up 2 bases, with 14 bases separating them. The CDR3 spans 15 residues. The CDR3 bases are TGTGCCAGCAGCGCCCGGGACGGCCGCAATCAGCCCCAGCATTTT. Its protein product is CASSARDGRNQPQHF.

The sample holds many counts of this clonotype. This chain connects TRBV3-1 to TRBJ1-2, with 10 bases aligning to TRBD1. Germline-derived CDR1 and CDR2 are LGHDT and YNNKEL (reference sequence). The CDR3 is 16 amino acids. J lost 3 bases, V lost 5 bases, and 9 bases had no gene match. CDR3 sequence: CASSRDRGLPDYGYTF. The CDR3 DNA is TGTGCCAGCAGCAGGGACAGGGGATTACCCGACTATGGCTACACCTTC.

The sample holds a few counts of this clonotype. A much larger clone differs from this one at a single base, so this may be a read error. The gene calls are TRBV27 and TRBJ1-1, with D uncertain. The CDR3 spans 14 residues. CDR1 and CDR2 (germline): MNHEY, SMNVEV (reference sequence). Written as DNA, the CDR3 is TGTGCCGGCAGTGAAGAACACGGGGTGGCTGAAGCTTTCTTT. Protein: CAGSEEHGVAEAFF.

This clonotype was seen many times. The rearrangement uses TRBV11-2 and TRBJ1-1; D is possibly TRBD1 (6 bases). V was clipped by 5 bases and J by 5 bases, with 12 bases between them. Germline V gene sequence: CDR1 SGHAT, CDR2 FQNNGV. CDR3 length: 13 amino acids. The CDR3 nucleotides are TGTGCCAGCAGCCCAACCAGGGGAACTGAAGCTTTCTTT. Its protein is CASSPTRGTEAFF.

At least ten counts were recorded for this clonotype. The chain has TRBV7-8 and TRBJ2-3, with 7 bases that match TRBD2. Germline-derived CDR1 and CDR2 are SGHVS and FQNEAQ. With 7 bases clipped from V and 3 bases from J, the junction kept 4 bases outside the gene matches. The CDR3 runs 13 residues. The CDR3 here is CASTAGETDTQYF. The CDR3 region has the DNA TGTGCCAGCACCGCGGGAGAAACAGATACGCAGTATTTT.

The genes are TRBV5-1 and TRBJ1-4; 7 bases match TRBD1. The CDR3 is made up of 14 amino acids. The V gene's germline CDR1 is SGHRS and CDR2 YFSETQ. J lost 5 bases, V lost 7 bases, and 8 bases had no gene match. The DNA of the CDR3 is TGCGCCAGCGCCAGGGGGGGGAAAAATGAAAAACTGTTTTTT. It yields the protein CASARGGKNEKLFF. Full variable domain (missing parts from reference TRBV5-1 and TRBJ1-4): KAGVTQTPRYLIKTRGQQVTLSCSPISGHRSVSWYQQTPGQGLQFLFEYFSETQRNKGNFPGRFSGRQFSNSRSEMNVSTLELGDSALYLCASARGGKNEKLFFGSGTQLSVL.

Ten or more counts support this clonotype. The V gene is TRBV24-1, the J gene TRBJ1-1, with 8 nucleotides matching TRBD1. The V gene's germline CDR1 is KGHDR and CDR2 SFDVKD. CDR3 length: 13 residues. The ends lost 8 bases at V and 8 bases at J; junction bases unmatched: 9. The CDR3 protein is CATTADREGEAFF. Written as DNA, the CDR3 is TGTGCCACCACCGCGGACAGGGAGGGGGAAGCTTTCTTT.

The CDR3 nucleotides read TGTGCCAGCAGCTCCCTGGGTGGGTCCGGGGAAAAACTGTTTTTT. Amino acids: CASSSLGGSGEKLFF. This chain uses TRBV7-2 with TRBJ1-4, with D unresolved. The CDR3 runs to 15 residues. The V end was cut by 4 bases, the J end by 8 bases, with 17 bases between. The V gene's germline CDR1 is SGHTA and CDR2 FQGNSA.

Ten or more counts support this clonotype. The rearrangement joins TRBV5-1 to TRBJ2-7; 7 bases are shared with TRBD1. With V trimmed by 4 bases and J by 4 bases, 11 bases remained unmatched. Germline CDR1 and CDR2: SGHRS and YFSETQ. The CDR3 runs 15 residues. CDR3 nucleotide sequence: TGCGCCAGCAGCGGCCCGGGACAGTCCTATTACGAGCAGTACTTC. Its protein product is CASSGPGQSYYEQYF.

This clonotype was seen a handful of times. The CDR3 is CASSLPPDYTF. Written as DNA, the CDR3 is TGCGCCAGCAGCCTCCCACCCGACTACACCTTC. V usage is TRBV5-1 and J usage is TRBJ1-2, with D uncertain. Germline CDR1 reads SGHRS; CDR2 reads YFSETQ. V lost 4 bases and J 10 bases, leaving 11 bases between the germline ends. The CDR3 contains 11 residues. The full variable domain, with the rest looked up from reference TRBV5-1 and TRBJ1-2, is KAGVTQTPRYLIKTRGQQVTLSCSPISGHRSVSWYQQTPGQGLQFLFEYFSETQRNKGNFPGRFSGRQFSNSRSEMNVSTLELGDSALYLCASSLPPDYTFGSGTRLTVV.

This clonotype has ten or more counts. The gene calls are TRBV25-1 and TRBJ1-6; D gene unclear. V dropped 3 bases and J dropped 11 bases, with 11 bases sitting between them. The CDR3 is 13 amino acids. Per the germline V gene, CDR1 is MGHDK and CDR2 is SYGVNS. The CDR3 sequence: CASSDVLGAPLHF. CDR3 coding DNA: TGTGCCAGCAGTGACGTCCTCGGGGCACCCCTCCACTTT.

This clonotype was detected only a few times. J is TRBJ2-7 and V is TRBV10-3; TRBD2 might be the D (6 bases). The ends were cut back, 8 bases at V and 5 bases at J, with 10 bases in the middle. This CDR3 has 11 amino acids. Germline V CDR1 and CDR2: ENHRY, SYGVKD. CDR3 coding DNA: TGTGCCATCGCTAGCGCACACGAGCAGTACTTC. Translation gives CAIASAHEQYF.

This clonotype has a count of ten or more. J is TRBJ2-7 and V is TRBV2; 7 nucleotides line up with TRBD1. V was clipped by 10 bases and J by 3 bases; unmatched bases: 3. CDR3 length equals 11 residues. Germline-derived CDR1 and CDR2 are SNHLY and FYNNEI. The CDR3 DNA reads TGTGCCACCGACAGGGACTACGAGCAGTACGTC. Translated, it gives CATDRDYEQYV.

This clonotype was detected only a few times. The rearrangement uses TRBV20-1 and TRBJ1-1; TRBD1 is a possible D gene (5 bases). In germline, CDR1 is DFQATT, CDR2 SNEGSKA (reference sequence). V was clipped by 8 bases and J by 5 bases, with 12 bases between them. The CDR3 spans 11 residues. CDR3 protein: CSTLRGTEAFF. DNA of the CDR3: TGCAGTACCCTTCGGGGGACTGAAGCTTTCTTT.

V and J are TRBV5-1 and TRBJ2-3; D is perhaps TRBD1 (6 bases). From germline, CDR1 is SGHRS and CDR2 YFSETQ. This CDR3 region has 14 residues. The germline V and J ends were trimmed by 0 bases and 3 bases, with 8 bases remaining between them. The CDR3 loop is CASSLEGDTDTQYF. CDR3 bases: TGCGCCAGCAGCTTGGAGGGGGATACAGATACGCAGTATTTT.

This clonotype has only a few counts. The chain combines TRBV30 with TRBJ2-1, with D tentatively TRBD1 or TRBD2 (5 bases each). Trimming removed 2 bases from V and 3 bases from J, with 14 bases in between. The CDR3 spans 15 residues. Per germline, CDR1 GTSNPN and CDR2 SVGIG (reference sequence). CDR3 protein: CAWSLSGLGYNEQFF. DNA of the CDR3: TGTGCCTGGAGTCTTTCGGGGCTTGGCTACAATGAGCAGTTCTTC.

The rearrangement joins TRBV19 to TRBJ1-1; D gene unclear. The CDR3 sequence is 11 residues long. Germline CDR1 LNHDA, CDR2 SQIVND (reference sequence). Between the trimmed V and J ends, which lost 9 bases and 5 bases, there was a span of 10 bases. The CDR3 is CASYKLTEAFF. As DNA, the CDR3 is TGTGCCAGCTACAAACTGACTGAAGCTTTCTTT.

The genes are TRBV11-2 and TRBJ2-1; TRBD2 matches 13 bases. The CDR3 is 15 amino acids. Germline values: CDR1 SGHAT, CDR2 FQNNGV. After removal of 4 bases from V and 7 bases from J, the junction contained 4 bases not matched to a gene. The CDR3 protein is CASSSGTSGMNEQFF. The CDR3 DNA reads as TGTGCCAGCAGCTCGGGGACTAGCGGGATGAATGAGCAGTTCTTC.

The rearrangement uses TRBV15 and TRBJ1-4; a weak D match, TRBD1 (6 bases). The CDR3 loop spans 16 amino acids. The V end was cut by 0 bases, the J end by 7 bases, with 15 bases between. The germline V gene has CDR1 LNHNV and CDR2 YYDKDF (reference sequence). The CDR3 DNA follows: TGTGCCACCAGCAGAGATAAGGGGGGGCTTGGTGAAAAACTGTTTTTT. As protein: CATSRDKGGLGEKLFF.

This clonotype was seen at least ten times. The V call is TRBV11-2, the J call TRBJ2-7; 8 bases are shared with TRBD2. The CDR3 loop spans 15 amino acids. Per germline, CDR1 SGHAT and CDR2 FQNNGV. V lost 0 bases to trimming and J lost 3 bases; unmatched junction nucleotides: 4. The CDR3 nucleotides are TGTGCCAGCAGCTTAGATCTGAGCGGGAGCTACGAGCAGTACTTC. It encodes CASSLDLSGSYEQYF.

The chain uses TRBV10-3 and TRBJ2-1; D unclear. Germline CDR1 ENHRY, CDR2 SYGVKD. This CDR3 is 16 amino acids long. V was pared by 6 bases and J by 3 bases, with 18 bases between. This chain's CDR3 is CAISDSVEIYYNEQFF. In nucleotides, the CDR3 is TGTGCCATCAGCGACTCCGTCGAGATCTACTACAATGAGCAGTTCTTC.

This chain joins TRBV6-1 and TRBJ2-1; TRBD2 matches at 8 bases. With 2 bases clipped from V and 7 bases from J, the junction kept 7 bases outside the gene matches. Germline assignment: CDR1 MNHNS and CDR2 SASEGT. The CDR3 loop spans 15 amino acids. Here the CDR3 reads CASSEYRTSYNEQFF. CDR3 in DNA: TGTGCCAGCAGTGAATATCGGACTAGCTATAATGAGCAGTTCTTC.

The table lists this clonotype with many counts. The chain carries TRBV7-2 and TRBJ2-5; D gene unclear. CDR3 size: 14 residues. The V end lost 5 bases, the J end lost 3 bases, and 13 bases lay between the germline ends. Germline lookup yields CDR1 SGHTA and CDR2 FQGNSA. Here the CDR3 reads CASSAQVSKETQYF. CDR3 sequence (DNA): TGTGCCAGCAGCGCCCAGGTTTCGAAAGAGACCCAGTACTTC.

V and J are TRBV12-3 or TRBV12-4 and TRBJ2-1; a possible D gene is TRBD1 (5 bases). This CDR3 region has 15 residues. The ends were cut back, 3 bases at V and 0 bases at J, with 9 bases in the middle. In nucleotides, the CDR3 is TGTGCCAGCAGTTTCTGGCAGGGCTCCTACAATGAGCAGTTCTTC. Encoded protein: CASSFWQGSYNEQFF.